Shown below are 11 T cell receptor beta chains from a single sample sequenced in a study of shared clonotypes between healthy human individuals. Sequencing was performed with immunoSEQ multiplex PCR; in TCRdb, only in-frame clones are kept and a portion is missing. Seen here are about 480,000 clones, 75% to 85% observed once, and the top ten hold under 15%. Sequenced input: PBMCs. All receptors come from a woman aged 40 to 50 in good health. Some clones in this sample may be carry-over from other donors' samples.

This clone was observed a few times. The J gene is TRBJ2-7, the V gene TRBV5-4; 7 nucleotides agree with TRBD1. CDR1 SGHNT and CDR2 YYREEE come from the germline V gene (reference sequence). Trimming at V came to 0 bases and at J to 5 bases, leaving 2 bases not matched to a gene. The CDR3 loop spans 13 amino acids. CDR3 region: CASSLDRGHEQYF. In DNA, the CDR3 is TGTGCCAGCAGCTTGGACAGGGGCCACGAGCAGTACTTC.

Notes on this clone: One end of the junction fails to match germline, which may point to a read error. The chain uses TRBV28 and TRBJ1-2, with 9 nucleotides matching TRBD1. The length of the CDR3 is 15 residues. The germline gives CDR1 MDHEN, CDR2 SYDVKM. The CDR3, as DNA: TGTGCCAGCAGTCTATGGACAGGGGAGGATTATGGCTACACCTTC. This codes for CASSLWTGEDYGYTF.

The chain uses TRBV2 and TRBJ2-5, with TRBD2 as a possible D gene (6 bases). V was pared by 1 base and J by 13 bases, with 10 bases between. Germline CDR1 is SNHLY and CDR2 is FYNNEI. The CDR3 spans 11 residues. The CDR3 loop reads CASSEGTNPYF. CDR3 nucleotide sequence: TGTGCCAGCAGTGAAGGGACTAACCCGTACTTC.

V usage is TRBV6-5 and J usage is TRBJ2-1; 8 bases are a match to TRBD2. There are 13 residues in the CDR3. From germline, CDR1 is MNHEY and CDR2 SVGAGI. The V gene end was trimmed by 0 bases and the J gene end by 8 bases; junction bases not matched to a gene: 0. In DNA, the CDR3 is TGTGCCAGCAGTTACTCGCGGGGGGATGAGCAGTTCTTC. Residues: CASSYSRGDEQFF.

V gene TRBV11-2 combines with J gene TRBJ1-1; no reliable D call. This CDR3 is built from 16 residues. Germline V gene lookup returns CDR1 SGHAT and CDR2 FQNNGV. Deletions cut 1 base from V and 1 base from J, with 13 bases between. CDR3 in amino acids: CASSLGLWAANTEAFF. The CDR3 DNA follows: TGTGCCAGCAGCTTAGGCCTTTGGGCAGCGAACACTGAAGCTTTCTTT. Supplemented by reference TRBV11-2 and TRBJ1-1, the full variable domain reads EAGVAQSPRYKIIEKRQSVAFWCNPISGHATLYWYQQILGQGPKLLIQFQNNGVVDDSQLPKDRFSAERLKGVDSTLKIQPAKLEDSAVYLCASSLGLWAANTEAFFGQGTRLTVV.

The genes are TRBV2 and TRBJ2-1; D not resolved. The CDR3 runs 11 residues. Looked up from germline, CDR1 is SNHLY and CDR2 is FYNNEI. Trimming took 6 bases from V and 8 from J, leaving 8 bases between them. The CDR3 here is CASSAPDEQFF. CDR3 DNA sequence: TGTGCCAGCAGCGCACCCGATGAGCAGTTCTTC.

The chain links TRBV19 to TRBJ2-1; TRBD1 or TRBD2 may be the D gene (6 bases each). V was pared by 5 bases and J by 8 bases, with 22 bases between. Looked up from germline, CDR1 is LNHDA and CDR2 is SQIVND (reference sequence). The length of the CDR3 is 16 residues. The CDR3 protein is CASSPQRGAGSYEQFF. The CDR3 nucleotides read TGTGCCAGTAGTCCTCAGAGGGGGGCGGGTAGTTATGAGCAGTTCTTC.

The chain links TRBV7-3 to TRBJ2-7, with 7 bases lining up with TRBD1. From germline, CDR1 is SGHTA and CDR2 FQGTGA. V shed 5 bases and J 0 bases; nucleotides not matched to a gene: 16. CDR3 length equals 18 residues. CDR3 region: CASSPPPDRVPYSYEQYF. CDR3 sequence (DNA): TGTGCCAGCAGCCCACCCCCCGACAGGGTACCATACTCCTACGAGCAGTACTTC.

The genes are TRBV9 and TRBJ2-7, with 10 bases lining up with TRBD2. Germline V lookup: CDR1 SGDLS, CDR2 YYNGEE. V lost 0 bases to trimming and J lost 2 bases; unmatched junction nucleotides: 5. The CDR3 contains 16 residues. The DNA of the CDR3 is TGTGCCAGCAGCGTAGGGACTAGCGGATTGGCCTACGAGCAGTACTTC. This sequence encodes CASSVGTSGLAYEQYF.

V usage is TRBV25-1 and J usage is TRBJ1-2; no clear D. V shed 3 bases and J shed 4 bases, with 6 bases lying between them. The germline gives CDR1 MGHDK, CDR2 SYGVNS. The CDR3 has 12 residues. CDR3 sequence reads: CASSDRGYGYTF. Here the CDR3 DNA reads TGTGCCAGCAGTGATCGGGGCTATGGCTACACCTTC.

This clone occurred once. The chain recombines TRBV27 with TRBJ2-7; 10 bases map to TRBD2. CDR1 is MNHEY, CDR2 SMNVEV, per germline (reference sequence). The CDR3 extends over 15 amino acids. The V gene end was trimmed by 5 bases and the J gene end by 1 base; junction bases not matched to a gene: 5. In DNA, the CDR3 is TGTGCCAGCAGTCACCAAGCGGGAGGGTCCTACGAGCAGTACTTC. Its protein is CASSHQAGGSYEQYF.